This T cell receptor (beta chain) was captured by sequencing in a study of Graves' ophthalmopathy and Graves' hyperthyroidism. Whole-study results and caveats: Most expanded clonotypes in thyroid above 0.001 frequency also showed up in blood. Discriminating ophthalmopathy from stable hyperthyroidism, a 13-signature model attained a sensitivity of over 85% and a specificity of approximately 77%.

The authors isolated PBMCs from 10 ml of fresh peripheral blood. RNA transcripts were the template, and TCR beta CDR3 regions were amplified from them. An initial RT-PCR round employing HTBI primers preceded a second-round multiplex PCR. TCRdb fed the multiplex PCR reads into MiXCR, producing one record per CDR3 protein. The table records about 210,000 distinct CDR3 sequences, around 28% of them present only once. As regards this clonotype: The antigen remains unidentified.

This clonotype was obtained from a man aged 50-60 years with Graves' ophthalmopathy. Sequenced: peripheral blood.

The CDR3 is CAWSVTGQETQYF. The CDR3 DNA is TGTGCCTGGAGTGTAACGGGCCAAGAGACCCAGTACTTC. V gene TRBV30 combines with J gene TRBJ2-5; unclear D gene. The CDR3 contains 13 residues. Trimming pared 0 bases from V and 1 base from J, leaving 6 bases between. Looked up from germline, CDR1 is GTSNPN and CDR2 is SVGIG (reference sequence).